The 14 T cell receptor beta chains below all came from one sample that was sequenced in a study of early T cells in non-severe SARS-CoV-2 infection. TCRdb fed the 5' RACE reads into MiXCR, producing one record per CDR3 protein. The sample has about 83,000 distinct CDR3 sequences, 8.5% to 12% seen once. The sample was whole blood, taken at baseline. These receptor sequences come from an adult who was a healthcare worker with PCR-confirmed SARS-CoV-2 infection or an uninfected control (not recorded which).

The V gene is TRBV19, the J gene TRBJ2-1, with D possibly TRBD1 on 5 matching bases. The V gene's germline CDR1 is LNHDA and CDR2 SQIVND (reference sequence). The CDR3 has 16 amino acids. Trimming removed 4 bases from V and 2 bases from J, with 15 bases in between. This CDR3 is CASSTGWSQTYNEQFF. The DNA for the CDR3 is TGTGCCAGTAGTACAGGGTGGTCCCAAACCTACAATGAGCAGTTCTTC.

This clonotype has more than one count but fewer than ten. The V and J genes are TRBV20-1 and TRBJ2-1, with 9 bases that match TRBD2. The CDR3 contains 13 residues. The trim removed 2 bases at V and 6 bases at J, leaving 2 bases unmatched. Germline CDR1 DFQATT, CDR2 SNEGSKA (reference sequence). The CDR3 is CSARLAGTNEQFF. DNA for the CDR3: TGCAGTGCTAGACTAGCGGGGACCAATGAGCAGTTCTTC.

This chain joins TRBV5-4 and TRBJ2-1, with 11 nucleotides matching TRBD2. The CDR3 covers 16 residues. Trimming removed 4 bases from V and 0 bases from J; junction bases left unmatched: 3. In germline, CDR1 is SGHNT, CDR2 YYREEE (reference sequence). The CDR3 nucleotides are TGTGCCAGCAGCCCGGGACTAGCGGACTCCTACAATGAGCAGTTCTTC. It translates to CASSPGLADSYNEQFF.

The chain carries TRBV28 and TRBJ2-2; 7 nucleotides align to TRBD1. The CDR3 runs to 14 residues. The germline CDR1 and CDR2 sequences are MDHEN and SYDVKM. Germline trimming cut 10 bases from V and 2 bases from J; bases unmatched to any gene: 7. DNA for the CDR3: TGTGCCACCTCCTGGGACAGCAACACCGGGGAGCTGTTTTTT. As protein: CATSWDSNTGELFF.

This clonotype was seen a few times. The V call is TRBV11-2, the J call TRBJ1-1; maybe TRBD1 (5 bases). The CDR3 runs 13 residues. V lost 1 base to trimming and J lost 4 bases, with 7 bases between them. The V gene's germline CDR1 is SGHAT and CDR2 FQNNGV. DNA for the CDR3: TGTGCCAGCAGCTTAGTGAGGGGCACTGAAGCTTTCTTT. Protein sequence: CASSLVRGTEAFF.

This clonotype turned up a few times. The chain uses TRBV7-2 and TRBJ2-7; D unresolved. The length of the CDR3 is 13 residues. The ends were cut back, 5 bases at V and 2 bases at J, with 10 bases in the middle. CDR1 and CDR2 (germline): SGHTA, FQGNSA. The chain's CDR3 is CASSIGRTYEQYF. CDR3 in DNA: TGTGCCAGCAGCATTGGACGGACCTACGAGCAGTACTTC.

This chain links TRBV7-9 with TRBJ1-4, with no clear D. Germline CDR1 is SEHNR and CDR2 is FQNEAQ (reference sequence). This CDR3 region has 12 residues. The ends were cut back, 10 bases at V and 8 bases at J, with 14 bases in the middle. CDR3 loop: CATAALVEKLFF. CDR3 DNA: TGTGCCACCGCAGCTCTCGTCGAAAAACTGTTTTTT.

Ten or more counts support this clonotype. This chain connects TRBV28 to TRBJ1-2; maybe TRBD1 (5 bases). The V gene's germline CDR1 is MDHEN and CDR2 SYDVKM. The length of the CDR3 is 12 residues. Trimming shortened V by 10 bases and J by 6 bases, and 15 bases separated the two germline ends. The CDR3 region is CATLTGKNGYTF. CDR3 sequence (DNA): TGTGCCACCCTTACAGGAAAGAATGGCTACACCTTC.

At least ten counts were recorded for this clonotype. This chain uses TRBV7-3 with TRBJ2-1; 10 nucleotides match TRBD2. The CDR3 extends over 16 amino acids. The V gene end was trimmed by 6 bases and the J gene end by 6 bases; junction bases not matched to a gene: 11. CDR1 is SGHTA and CDR2 is FQGTGA in the germline V gene. The CDR3 here is CASSRRTSGNFNEQFF. CDR3 bases: TGTGCCAGCAGTCGAAGGACTAGCGGAAACTTCAATGAGCAGTTCTTC.

This clonotype came up a few times. The gene calls are TRBV7-9 and TRBJ1-2; no definite D call. Per the germline V gene, CDR1 is SEHNR and CDR2 is FQNEAQ (reference sequence). Trimming cost V 5 bases and J 2 bases, with 18 bases left between them. The CDR3 spans 16 residues. The CDR3 is CASSTNPGRENYGYTF. The CDR3 bases are TGTGCCAGCAGCACCAACCCCGGACGGGAAAACTATGGCTACACCTTC.

The chain joins TRBV14 to TRBJ2-5, with TRBD2 identical over 12 bases. This CDR3 has 17 amino acids. Germline V CDR1 and CDR2: SGHDN, FVKESK. With 0 bases clipped from V and 1 base from J, the junction kept 3 bases outside the gene matches. The CDR3 DNA follows: TGTGCCAGCAGCCAAGAGACTAGCGGGAGCATCCAAGAGACCCAGTACTTC. Its protein is CASSQETSGSIQETQYF.

With regard to this clonotype: A much larger clone sits a single nucleotide away, making a read error possible. The chain employs TRBV27 and TRBJ2-7, with D tentatively TRBD1 (6 bases). Per the germline V gene, CDR1 is MNHEY and CDR2 is SMNVEV (reference sequence). The CDR3 loop spans 15 amino acids. CDR3 coding DNA: TGTGCCAGCAGACCGGGACACCGACTCTCCTACGAGCGGTACTTC. Protein: CASRPGHRLSYERYF.

Notes on this clonotype: The germline gene is not matched at one end of the junction; a read error may be the cause. The rearrangement joins TRBV3-1 to TRBJ2-7; D unclear. Germline values: CDR1 LGHDT, CDR2 YNNKEL (reference sequence). CDR3 length equals 11 residues. CDR3 nucleotides: TGTGCCAGCAGCCAAGGGCCTAGAAGCGCCTTC. Its protein product is CASSQGPRSAF.

The J gene is TRBJ2-1, the V gene TRBV28; tentative D call: TRBD1 (6 bases). Germline V gene sequence: CDR1 MDHEN, CDR2 SYDVKM. V dropped 7 bases and J dropped 5 bases, with 15 bases sitting between them. The CDR3 is 14 amino acids. DNA of the CDR3: TGTGCCAGCACCCCTGGGGGCGGCCACAATGAGCAGTTCTTC. It is translated as CASTPGGGHNEQFF.